The rows below give T cell receptor beta chains drawn from one sample of a study of CD8+CD57+ T cells in acquired aplastic anemia. TCRdb reprocessed the reads via MiXCR and lists one record per CDR3 protein. In the table there are approximately 380,000 distinct CDR3 sequences, around 72% of which are singletons. The sample taken for sequencing was sorted CD4+, CD8+, or CD8+CD57+ T cells (not recorded which) from PBMCs. The receptors were sampled from a human donor in good health, serving as a control. Each CDR3 is given with its conserved first and last residue. The D gene is left open where the match is weak.

V gene: TRBV14
J gene: TRBJ2-7
D gene: -
CDR3 protein: CASSQAVLRAGHQYF

V gene: TRBV7-2
J gene: TRBJ1-6
D gene: -
CDR3 protein: CASSLENSCLSPLHF

V gene: TRBV20-1
J gene: TRBJ1-5
D gene: -
CDR3 protein: CSARDTPGGAQHF

V gene: TRBV7-9
J gene: TRBJ1-1
D gene: -
CDR3 protein: CASSLGQASEAFF

V gene: TRBV19
J gene: TRBJ2-3
D gene: -
CDR3 protein: CASSKDPGAADTQYF

V gene: TRBV6-1
J gene: TRBJ2-2
D gene: -
CDR3 protein: CASSDEPGTGELFF

V gene: TRBV7-9
J gene: TRBJ2-7
D gene: -
CDR3 protein: CASSFAGFHPSILQYF

V gene: TRBV7-2
J gene: TRBJ1-6
D gene: -
CDR3 protein: CASSQEQGNSPLHF

V gene: TRBV20-1
J gene: TRBJ2-5
D gene: TRBD2
CDR3 protein: CSARASRTSGEETQYF

V gene: TRBV28
J gene: TRBJ1-5
D gene: -
CDR3 protein: CASRTGRVGNQPQHF

V gene: TRBV3-1
J gene: TRBJ1-4
D gene: TRBD1
CDR3 protein: CASSQVGGRGEKLFF

V gene: TRBV7-7
J gene: TRBJ1-5
D gene: TRBD1
CDR3 protein: CASSPGTGEEHYFF

V gene: TRBV7-3
J gene: TRBJ1-6
D gene: -
CDR3 protein: CASSFPSGEGPLHF

V gene: TRBV6-1
J gene: TRBJ1-4
D gene: TRBD1
CDR3 protein: CASSDPGQGNEKLLF

V gene: TRBV24-1
J gene: TRBJ2-3
D gene: -
CDR3 protein: CATSDLPGAGSTDTQYF

V gene: TRBV7-9
J gene: TRBJ2-7
D gene: -
CDR3 protein: CASSLPPGNTIYHQYF

V gene: TRBV7-2
J gene: TRBJ2-6
D gene: TRBD1
CDR3 protein: CASSLKGAGKAGANVLTF

V gene: TRBV24-1
J gene: TRBJ2-1
D gene: -
CDR3 protein: CATSSSRGFYNEQFF

V gene: TRBV9
J gene: TRBJ1-1
D gene: -
CDR3 protein: CASSSSQGPNTEAFF

V gene: TRBV9
J gene: TRBJ2-6
D gene: -
CDR3 protein: CASSKTLSGANVLTF

V gene: TRBV2
J gene: TRBJ2-2
D gene: -
CDR3 protein: CASSLTGGGAETQFF

V gene: TRBV9
J gene: TRBJ1-1
D gene: -
CDR3 protein: CASSVAERGGPEAFF

V gene: TRBV20-1
J gene: TRBJ1-2
D gene: -
CDR3 protein: CSARGPLATGYTF

V gene: TRBV9
J gene: TRBJ1-3
D gene: -
CDR3 protein: CASSLGIGGRNEIYF

V gene: TRBV20-1
J gene: TRBJ2-7
D gene: -
CDR3 protein: CSARRTDRSSYEQYF

V gene: TRBV19
J gene: TRBJ1-2
D gene: -
CDR3 protein: CASFQANNYGYTF

V gene: TRBV12-3/TRBV12-4
J gene: TRBJ1-2
D gene: -
CDR3 protein: CASIQGLANYGYTF

V gene: TRBV7-3
J gene: TRBJ2-3
D gene: TRBD2
CDR3 protein: CASSLGAGGGDTQYF

V gene: TRBV5-1
J gene: TRBJ1-4
D gene: TRBD1
CDR3 protein: CDSSFGICSVNAGGTNEKLFF

V gene: TRBV12-3/TRBV12-4
J gene: TRBJ1-2
D gene: TRBD1
CDR3 protein: CASSFGQGLGYTF

V gene: TRBV2
J gene: TRBJ2-2
D gene: -
CDR3 protein: CASTHKRLTGQLRF

V gene: TRBV2
J gene: TRBJ2-1
D gene: -
CDR3 protein: CASSRGGGGNYNQQFF

V gene: TRBV12-3/TRBV12-4
J gene: TRBJ1-6
D gene: -
CDR3 protein: CASSLPGGDSPLHF

V gene: TRBV6-6
J gene: TRBJ2-3
D gene: TRBD1
CDR3 protein: CASSSPGGQAAWDTQYF

V gene: TRBV7-2
J gene: TRBJ1-1
D gene: -
CDR3 protein: CASSLGIERTEAFF

V gene: TRBV19
J gene: TRBJ1-2
D gene: TRBD1
CDR3 protein: CASSQTGVYGYTF

V gene: TRBV5-1
J gene: TRBJ1-5
D gene: -
CDR3 protein: CASSLAEKRNQPQHF

V gene: TRBV7-2
J gene: TRBJ1-2
D gene: -
CDR3 protein: CASSLKGGTYTGYTF

V gene: TRBV7-3
J gene: TRBJ2-5
D gene: -
CDR3 protein: CASSPAQGGGTQYF

V gene: TRBV7-9
J gene: TRBJ1-4
D gene: -
CDR3 protein: CASSSETEDNANLFF